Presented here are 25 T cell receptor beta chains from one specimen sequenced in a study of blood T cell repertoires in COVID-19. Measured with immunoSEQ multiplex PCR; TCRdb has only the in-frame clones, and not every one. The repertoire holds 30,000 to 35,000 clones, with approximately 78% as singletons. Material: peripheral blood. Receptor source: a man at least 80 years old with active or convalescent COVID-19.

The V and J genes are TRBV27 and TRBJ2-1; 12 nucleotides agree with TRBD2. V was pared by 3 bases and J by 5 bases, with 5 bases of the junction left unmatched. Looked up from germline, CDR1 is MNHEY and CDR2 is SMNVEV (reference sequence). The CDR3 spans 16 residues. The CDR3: CASSFLTSGSHNEQFF. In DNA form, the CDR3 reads TGTGCCAGCAGTTTCCTGACTAGCGGGAGCCACAATGAGCAGTTCTTC.

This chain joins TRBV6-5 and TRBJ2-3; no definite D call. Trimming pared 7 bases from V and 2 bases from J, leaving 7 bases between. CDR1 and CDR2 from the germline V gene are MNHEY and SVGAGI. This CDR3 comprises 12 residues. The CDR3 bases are TGTGCCAGCAAGAGCGACACAGATACGCAGTATTTT. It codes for CASKSDTDTQYF.

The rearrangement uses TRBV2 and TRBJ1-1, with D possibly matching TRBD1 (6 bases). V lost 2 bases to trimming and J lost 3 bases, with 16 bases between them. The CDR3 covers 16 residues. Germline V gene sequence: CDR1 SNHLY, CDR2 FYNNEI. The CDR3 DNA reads TGTGCCAGCAGTGAATTCCTGGGAAAGGGGGACACTGAAGCTTTCTTT. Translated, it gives CASSEFLGKGDTEAFF.

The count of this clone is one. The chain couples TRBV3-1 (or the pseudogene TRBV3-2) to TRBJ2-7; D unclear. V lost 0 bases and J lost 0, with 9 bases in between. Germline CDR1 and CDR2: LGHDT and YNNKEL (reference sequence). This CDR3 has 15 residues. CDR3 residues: CASSQESSYSYEQYF. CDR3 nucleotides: TGTGCCAGCAGCCAAGAGTCGAGCTACTCCTACGAGCAGTACTTC.

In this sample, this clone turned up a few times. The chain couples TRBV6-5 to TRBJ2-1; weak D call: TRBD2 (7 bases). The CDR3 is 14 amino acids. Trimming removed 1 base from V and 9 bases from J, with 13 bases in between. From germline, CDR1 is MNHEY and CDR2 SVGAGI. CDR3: CASSYLVGGGEQFF. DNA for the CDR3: TGTGCCAGCAGTTACTTGGTGGGAGGGGGTGAGCAGTTCTTC.

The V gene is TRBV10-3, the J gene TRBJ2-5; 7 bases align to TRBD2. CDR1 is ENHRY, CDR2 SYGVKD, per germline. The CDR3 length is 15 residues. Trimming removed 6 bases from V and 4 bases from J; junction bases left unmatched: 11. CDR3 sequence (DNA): TGTGCCATCAGGGTTGGACCGGGAGGTGGAGAGACCCAGTACTTC. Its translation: CAIRVGPGGGETQYF.

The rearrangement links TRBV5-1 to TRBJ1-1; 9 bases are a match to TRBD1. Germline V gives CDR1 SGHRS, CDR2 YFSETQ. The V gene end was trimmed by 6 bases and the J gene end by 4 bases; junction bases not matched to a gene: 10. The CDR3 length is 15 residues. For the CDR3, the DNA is TGCGCCAGCACCCTTGTGGGGACAGGGCGCACTGAAGCTTTCTTT. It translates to CASTLVGTGRTEAFF.

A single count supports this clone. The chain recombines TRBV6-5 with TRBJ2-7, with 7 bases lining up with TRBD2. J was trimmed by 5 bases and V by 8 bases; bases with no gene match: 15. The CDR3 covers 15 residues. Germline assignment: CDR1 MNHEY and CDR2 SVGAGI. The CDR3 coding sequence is TGTGCCAGCTCTCTGGGCGGGAGATCCATCAACGAGCAGTACTTC. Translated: CASSLGGRSINEQYF.

The DNA of the CDR3 is TGTGCCAGAAGCGAGGAGTTCTATGGCTACACCTTC. This encodes CARSEEFYGYTF. The rearrangement joins TRBV5-3 to TRBJ1-2; no clear D. TRBV5-3 is treated as an ORF (open reading frame) with a function not yet certain. V lost 4 bases to trimming and J lost 4 bases, with 8 bases between them. The CDR3 totals 12 residues.

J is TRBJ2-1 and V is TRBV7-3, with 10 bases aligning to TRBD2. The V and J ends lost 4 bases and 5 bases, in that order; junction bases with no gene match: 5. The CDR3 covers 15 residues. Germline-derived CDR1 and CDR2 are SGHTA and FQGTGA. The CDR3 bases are TGTGCCAGCAGCTCTAGCGGGAGAAGGGACAATGAGCAGTTCTTC. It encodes CASSSSGRRDNEQFF.

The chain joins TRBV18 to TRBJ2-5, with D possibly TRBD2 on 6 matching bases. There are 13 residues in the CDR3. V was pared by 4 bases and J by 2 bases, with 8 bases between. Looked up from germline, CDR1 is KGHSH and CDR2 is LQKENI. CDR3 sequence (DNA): TGTGCCAGCTCACGGGAGGTGCAAGAGACCCAGTACTTC. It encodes CASSREVQETQYF.

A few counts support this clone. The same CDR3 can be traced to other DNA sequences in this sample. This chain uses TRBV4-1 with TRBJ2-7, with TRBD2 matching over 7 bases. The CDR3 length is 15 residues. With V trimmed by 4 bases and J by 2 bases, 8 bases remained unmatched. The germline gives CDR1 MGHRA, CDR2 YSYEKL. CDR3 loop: CASSLGTGGAYEQYF. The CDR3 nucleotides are TGCGCCAGCAGCCTCGGGACGGGGGGAGCCTACGAGCAGTACTTC.

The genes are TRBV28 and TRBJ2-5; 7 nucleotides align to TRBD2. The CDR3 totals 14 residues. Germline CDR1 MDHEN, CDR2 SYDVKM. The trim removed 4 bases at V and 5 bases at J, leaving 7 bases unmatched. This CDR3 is CASSSTGEGETQYF. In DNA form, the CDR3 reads TGTGCCAGCAGTTCCACCGGGGAGGGGGAGACCCAGTACTTC.

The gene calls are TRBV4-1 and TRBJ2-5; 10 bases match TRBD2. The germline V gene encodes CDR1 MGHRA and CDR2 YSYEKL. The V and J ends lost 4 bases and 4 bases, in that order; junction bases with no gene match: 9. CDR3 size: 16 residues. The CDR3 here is CASSRALAGVLETQYF. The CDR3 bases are TGCGCCAGCAGCCGAGCCCTAGCGGGAGTCTTAGAGACCCAGTACTTC.

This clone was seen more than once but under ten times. The CDR3: CASSSQNRGHTEAFF. The CDR3 DNA reads as TGTGCCAGCAGCTCTCAAAACAGGGGACACACTGAAGCTTTCTTT. J is TRBJ1-1 and V is TRBV5-4; 7 positions match TRBD1. The CDR3 sequence is 15 residues long. With 3 bases clipped from V and 3 bases from J, the junction kept 8 bases outside the gene matches. Germline loops: CDR1 SGHNT, CDR2 YYREEE (reference sequence).

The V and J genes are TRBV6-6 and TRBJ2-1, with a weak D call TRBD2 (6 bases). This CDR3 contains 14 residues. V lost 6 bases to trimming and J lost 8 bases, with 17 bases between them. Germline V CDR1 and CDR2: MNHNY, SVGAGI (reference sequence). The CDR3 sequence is CASSARTSRDEQFF. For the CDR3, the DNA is TGTGCCAGCAGCGCCCGAACTAGCAGGGATGAGCAGTTCTTC.

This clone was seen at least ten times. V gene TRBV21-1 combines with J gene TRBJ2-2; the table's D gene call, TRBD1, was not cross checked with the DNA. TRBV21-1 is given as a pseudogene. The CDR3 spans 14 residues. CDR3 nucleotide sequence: TGTGCCAGCAGCACACCCAGACAAGCCGGGGAGCTGTTTTTT. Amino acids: CASSTPRQAGELFF.

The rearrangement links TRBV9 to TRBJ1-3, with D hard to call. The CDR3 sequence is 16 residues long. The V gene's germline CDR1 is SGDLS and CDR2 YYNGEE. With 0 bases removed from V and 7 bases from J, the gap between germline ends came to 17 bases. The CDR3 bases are TGTGCCAGCAGCGTAGACCAAACCCGCCTGAGGAACACCATATATTTT. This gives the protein CASSVDQTRLRNTIYF.

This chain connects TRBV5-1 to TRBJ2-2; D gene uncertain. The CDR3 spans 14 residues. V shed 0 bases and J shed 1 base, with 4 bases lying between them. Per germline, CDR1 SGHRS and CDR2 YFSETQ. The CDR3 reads CASSLGRNTGELFF. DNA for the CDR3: TGCGCCAGCAGCTTGGGTCGGAACACCGGGGAGCTGTTTTTT.

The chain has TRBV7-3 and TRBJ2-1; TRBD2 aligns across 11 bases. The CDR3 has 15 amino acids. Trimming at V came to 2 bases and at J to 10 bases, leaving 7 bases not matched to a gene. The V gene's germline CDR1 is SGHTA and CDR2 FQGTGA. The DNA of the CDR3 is TGTGCCAGCAGCTTAGGGCTAGCGGGAGGAGAGGAGCAGTTCTTC. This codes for CASSLGLAGGEEQFF.

CDR3 coding DNA: TGTGCCACCAGTGATTCCGGGACAGGGTTTGCTGGCAATCAGCCCCAGCATTTT. Protein sequence: CATSDSGTGFAGNQPQHF. This chain links TRBV24-1 with TRBJ1-5; 9 bases are a match to TRBD1. The CDR3 spans 18 residues. The V and J ends lost 2 bases and 2 bases, in that order; junction bases with no gene match: 9. The germline V gene has CDR1 KGHDR and CDR2 SFDVKD.

CDR3 protein: CSVERGQETQYF. CDR3 bases: TGCAGCGTTGAGCGGGGGCAAGAGACCCAGTACTTC. The chain employs TRBV29-1 and TRBJ2-5, with TRBD2 matching 7 bases. CDR1 is SQVTM, CDR2 ANQGSEA, per germline. The V and J ends lost 3 bases and 2 bases, in that order; junction bases with no gene match: 0. The CDR3 spans 12 residues.

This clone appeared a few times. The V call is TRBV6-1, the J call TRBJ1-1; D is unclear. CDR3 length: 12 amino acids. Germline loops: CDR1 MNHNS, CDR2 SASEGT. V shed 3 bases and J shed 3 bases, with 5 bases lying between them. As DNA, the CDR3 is TGTGCCAGCAGTGAGAGTGACACTGAAGCTTTCTTT. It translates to CASSESDTEAFF.

The CDR3 sequence: CASSTGAYEQYF. DNA of the CDR3: TGTGCCAGCAGCACCGGGGCCTACGAGCAGTACTTC. The J gene is TRBJ2-7, the V gene TRBV28; the D gene is possibly TRBD2 (5 bases). Germline assignment: CDR1 MDHEN and CDR2 SYDVKM. V lost 6 bases to trimming and J lost 2 bases, with 8 bases between them. The CDR3 runs 12 residues.

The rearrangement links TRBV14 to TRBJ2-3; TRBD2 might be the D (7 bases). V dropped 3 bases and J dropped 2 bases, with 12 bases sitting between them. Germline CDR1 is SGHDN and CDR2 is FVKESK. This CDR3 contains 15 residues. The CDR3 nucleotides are TGTGCCAGCAGCCAGGGGGGGCTCATCACAGATACGCAGTATTTT. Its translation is CASSQGGLITDTQYF.